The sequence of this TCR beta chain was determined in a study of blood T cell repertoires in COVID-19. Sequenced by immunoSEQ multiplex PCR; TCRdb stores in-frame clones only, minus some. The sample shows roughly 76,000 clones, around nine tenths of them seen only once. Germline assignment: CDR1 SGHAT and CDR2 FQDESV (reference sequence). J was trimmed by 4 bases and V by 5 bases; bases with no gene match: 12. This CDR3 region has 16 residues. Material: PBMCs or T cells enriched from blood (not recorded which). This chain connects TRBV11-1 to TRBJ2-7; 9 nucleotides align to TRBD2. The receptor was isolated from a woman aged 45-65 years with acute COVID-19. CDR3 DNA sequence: TGTGCCAGCAGCCCGTCCCTGGCGGGAGGGCTGTACGAGCAGTACTTC. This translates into CASSPSLAGGLYEQYF.